Reported below is one T cell receptor beta chain. What it recognizes is unknown. CDR1 is LNHDA and CDR2 is SQIVND in the germline V gene (reference sequence). The CDR3 runs 14 residues. Deletions cut 7 bases from V and 4 bases from J, with 16 bases between. Profiled with immunoSEQ multiplex PCR; TCRdb holds only in-frame clones, not every one. The sample consists of roughly 9,900 clones, around 92% of them appearing once. This sample was included in a study of T cells in localized non-small cell lung cancer. Study results and limitations: A median of roughly 57 clones ranked among the top 100 in tumor appeared in adjacent lung.

The chain couples TRBV19 to TRBJ1-1; maybe TRBD1 (5 bases). This material consisted of peripheral blood, taken before any cancer treatment. The sequence was obtained from a woman aged 35-75 years with stage I squamous cell lung carcinoma. CDR3 sequence reads: CASKLAGGSTEAFF. CDR3 DNA: TGTGCCAGTAAATTGGCCGGGGGTTCCACTGAAGCTTTCTTT.